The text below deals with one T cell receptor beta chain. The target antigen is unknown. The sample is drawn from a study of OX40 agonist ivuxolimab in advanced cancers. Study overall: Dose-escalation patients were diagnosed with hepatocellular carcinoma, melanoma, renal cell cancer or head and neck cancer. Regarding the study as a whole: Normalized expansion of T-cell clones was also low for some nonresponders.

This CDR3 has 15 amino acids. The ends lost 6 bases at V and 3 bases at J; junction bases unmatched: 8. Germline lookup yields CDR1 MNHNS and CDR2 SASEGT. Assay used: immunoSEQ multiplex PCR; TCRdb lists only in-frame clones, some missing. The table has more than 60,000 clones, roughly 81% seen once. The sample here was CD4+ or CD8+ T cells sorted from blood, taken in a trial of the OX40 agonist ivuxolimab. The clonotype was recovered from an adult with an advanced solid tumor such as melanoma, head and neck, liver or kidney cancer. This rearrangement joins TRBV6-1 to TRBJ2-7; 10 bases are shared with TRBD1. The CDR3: CASSPGTGVFYEQYF. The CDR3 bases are TGTGCCAGCAGCCCCGGGACAGGGGTTTTCTACGAGCAGTACTTC.